A selection of T cell receptor beta chains follows, all from one sample in a study of OX40 agonist ivuxolimab in advanced cancers. Profiled with immunoSEQ multiplex PCR; TCRdb holds only in-frame clones, not every one. The data hold about 68,000 clones, with more than 75% observed a single time. Sequenced here: CD4+ or CD8+ T cells sorted from blood, sampled in a trial of the OX40 agonist ivuxolimab. Receptor source: an adult with an advanced solid tumor such as melanoma, head and neck, liver or kidney cancer. The CDR3 runs from the conserved cysteine through the conserved F or W. A D gene is named only where the DNA matches it firmly. Only some rows state a clone size, as once, few, many or a class for expanded clones.

J gene	D gene	clone size	V gene	CDR3 protein	CDR3 DNA
TRBJ2-3	-	-	TRBV6-5	CASRAKVSTDTQYF	TGTGCCAGCAGGGCAAAAGTTAGCACAGATACGCAGTATTTT
TRBJ2-3	TRBD2	-	TRBV11-3	CASSLTSGTSDTQYF	TGTGCCAGCAGCCTGACTAGCGGGACTTCAGATACGCAGTATTTT
TRBJ2-7	TRBD2	-	TRBV7-2	CASSLGRAGGQGQYF	TGTGCCAGCAGCTTAGGGCGAGCGGGGGGGCAGGGGCAGTACTTC
TRBJ2-1	TRBD2	-	TRBV6-6	CASRAGEVGEQFF	TGTGCCAGCAGAGCGGGAGAAGTCGGTGAGCAGTTCTTC
TRBJ1-3	-	-	TRBV7-6	CASSRQQGSGNTIYF	TGTGCCAGCAGCCGCCAACAGGGCTCTGGAAACACCATATATTTT
TRBJ2-7	-	-	TRBV29-1	CSVSPTIYEQYF	TGCAGCGTGAGCCCAACCATCTACGAGCAGTACTTC
TRBJ2-3	-	once	TRBV4-1	CASRDQRIPDTQYF	TGCGCCAGCAGGGATCAAAGGATACCAGATACGCAGTATTTT
TRBJ2-3	-	-	TRBV5-4	CASSLALETDTQYF	TGTGCCAGCAGCTTGGCACTAGAAACAGATACGCAGTATTTT
TRBJ2-7	TRBD1	-	TRBV9	CASSVGTGESYEQYF	TGTGCCAGCAGCGTGGGGACAGGGGAGTCCTACGAGCAGTACTTC
TRBJ2-2	TRBD2	-	TRBV10-3	CAISDSRRETGELFF	TGTGCCATCAGTGACTCGCGGCGGGAGACCGGGGAGCTGTTTTTT
TRBJ1-6	-	-	TRBV6-1	CASSERQSYNSPLHF	TGTGCCAGCAGTGAAAGACAGAGTTATAATTCACCCCTCCACTTT
TRBJ2-4	-	-	TRBV11-2	CASSLGRGGRENIQYF	TGTGCCAGCAGCTTAGGCAGGGGAGGCAGGGAAAACATTCAGTACTTC
TRBJ1-1	-	once	TRBV10-1	CASRSGMNTEAFF	TGCGCCAGCAGGTCAGGTATGAACACTGAAGCTTTCTTT
TRBJ2-3	-	-	TRBV5-4	CASSRRSQRTDTQYF	TGTGCCAGCAGCCGCAGGAGCCAAAGGACAGATACGCAGTATTTT
TRBJ2-4	-	-	TRBV14	CASSQEHRNIQYF	TGTGCCAGCAGCCAAGAACACAGAAACATTCAGTACTTC
TRBJ2-3	-	-	TRBV7-2	CASSLVGGTDTQYF	TGTGCCAGCAGCTTGGTGGGGGGCACAGATACGCAGTATTTT
TRBJ1-5	-	-	TRBV6-4	CASSYSNVGQPQHF	TGTGCCAGCAGTTACTCGAATGTAGGTCAGCCCCAGCATTTT
TRBJ1-2	TRBD1	-	TRBV20-1	CSATPGTGDTF	TGCAGTGCTACCCCCGGGACAGGGGACACCTTC
TRBJ2-1	-	-	TRBV4-3	CASSQDYVFTYNEQFF	TGCGCCAGCAGCCAAGACTACGTCTTCACCTACAATGAGCAGTTCTTC
TRBJ2-5	TRBD2	-	TRBV29-1	CSVLSLAAETQYF	TGCAGCGTTCTTTCACTAGCGGCAGAGACCCAGTACTTC
TRBJ2-1	-	-	TRBV7-3	CASSSGIYNEQFF	TGTGCCAGCAGCTCGGGGATTTACAATGAGCAGTTCTTC
TRBJ1-1	TRBD1	-	TRBV28	CASSSPDRGNTEAFF	TGTGCCAGCAGTTCCCCTGACAGGGGGAACACTGAAGCTTTCTTT
TRBJ1-5	-	-	TRBV7-9	CASSLGLNQPQHF	TGTGCCAGCAGCTTAGGTTTAAATCAGCCCCAGCATTTT
TRBJ2-2	-	once	TRBV6-1	CASILDPNTGELFF	TGTGCCAGCATCCTTGACCCGAACACCGGGGAGCTGTTTTTT
TRBJ2-3	-	-	TRBV11-3	CASSWSAAHTDTQYF	TGTGCCAGCAGCTGGTCCGCCGCTCACACAGATACGCAGTATTTT
TRBJ2-1	-	-	TRBV5-4	CASSEGGATYNEQFF	TGTGCCAGCTCCGAGGGGGGGGCGACCTACAATGAGCAGTTCTTC
TRBJ2-3	-	-	TRBV11-2	CASSSGPRTRRDTQYF	TGTGCCAGCAGCTCGGGTCCCCGGACGAGGAGAGATACGCAGTATTTT
TRBJ2-1	TRBD2	-	TRBV18	CASSPPGAGDFYNEQFF	TGTGCCAGCTCACCTCCCGGGGCGGGAGATTTCTACAATGAGCAGTTCTTC
TRBJ2-1	TRBD2	-	TRBV19	CASSNGQGTSGTYNEQFF	TGTGCCAGTAGTAATGGACAGGGGACTAGCGGGACTTACAATGAGCAGTTCTTC
TRBJ1-4	TRBD1	-	TRBV7-9	CASSPQGAVNEKLFF	TGTGCCAGCAGCCCTCAGGGGGCGGTTAATGAAAAACTGTTTTTT
TRBJ1-3	-	-	TRBV6-5	CASRPRGSGNTIYF	TGTGCCAGCAGGCCTCGCGGCTCTGGAAACACCATATATTTT
TRBJ1-4	-	-	TRBV4-1	CASSQEGRPQATNEKLFF	TGCGCCAGCAGCCAAGAGGGACGTCCCCAGGCAACTAATGAAAAACTGTTTTTT
TRBJ2-1	-	-	TRBV9	CASTPGETPIYNEQFF	TGTGCCAGCACACCCGGGGAGACCCCTATATACAATGAGCAGTTCTTC
TRBJ1-1	-	-	TRBV7-6	CASSPTPAFGNTEAFF	TGTGCCAGCAGCCCTACCCCGGCCTTCGGGAACACTGAAGCTTTCTTT
TRBJ1-1	TRBD1	-	TRBV18	CASSPSGQGLTEAFF	TGTGCCAGCTCACCCTCGGGACAGGGCCTCACTGAAGCTTTCTTT
TRBJ2-1	-	-	TRBV7-2	CASSLLPSQGNEQFF	TGTGCCAGCAGCCTACTCCCGTCCCAGGGAAACGAGCAGTTCTTC
TRBJ2-2	TRBD2	-	TRBV10-3	CAISRTSGSTGELFF	TGTGCCATCAGCCGGACTAGCGGGAGTACCGGGGAGCTGTTTTTT
TRBJ1-2	-	once	TRBV6-1	CASSEAGGVNTF	TGTGCCAGCAGTGAAGCCGGCGGGGTTAACACCTTC
TRBJ1-1	-	once	TRBV5-1	CASSLGTSGLEAFF	TGCGCCAGCAGCTTAGGGACCTCTGGTCTCGAAGCTTTCTTT
TRBJ2-1	-	-	TRBV7-3	CATATGGAKEQFF	TGTGCCACCGCGACCGGGGGAGCCAAGGAGCAGTTCTTC
TRBJ1-6	-	-	TRBV14	CASSQAPPRGTLHF	TGTGCCAGCAGCCAAGCCCCCCCCAGGGGCACCCTCCACTTT
TRBJ2-3	TRBD2	once	TRBV19	CASSGLAGGVTDTQYF	TGTGCCAGTAGTGGATTAGCGGGAGGGGTCACAGATACGCAGTATTTT
TRBJ2-7	TRBD1	-	TRBV28	CATFGQGYKKQYF	TGTGCCACCTTCGGACAGGGTTATAAAAAGCAGTACTTC
TRBJ1-1	TRBD1	-	TRBV15	CAAQGTNTEAFF	TGTGCCGCACAGGGGACCAACACTGAAGCTTTCTTT
TRBJ1-3	-	-	TRBV9	CASSVGQTTGNTIYF	TGTGCCAGCAGCGTAGGTCAGACTACTGGAAACACCATATATTTT
TRBJ2-3	TRBD2	-	TRBV5-8	CASSPGLAGEDTQYF	TGTGCCAGCAGCCCGGGACTAGCGGGAGAAGATACGCAGTATTTT
TRBJ2-1	-	once	TRBV14	CASSQTRTGIEQFF	TGTGCCAGCAGCCAAACTCGTACGGGGATAGAGCAGTTCTTC
TRBJ2-7	-	-	TRBV6-6	CASTGGGAYSYEQYF	TGTGCCAGCACCGGGGGTGGGGCTTATTCCTACGAGCAGTACTTC
TRBJ2-5	-	-	TRBV5-1	CASSLTGPQETQYF	TGCGCCAGCAGCCTTACCGGGCCGCAAGAGACCCAGTACTTC
TRBJ2-1	-	-	TRBV19	CASSPVDSPPNEQFF	TGTGCCAGTAGTCCCGTTGACTCCCCGCCTAATGAGCAGTTCTTC
TRBJ1-1	-	-	TRBV11-2	CASSLGAGNTEAFF	TGTGCCAGCAGCTTAGGAGCGGGGAACACTGAAGCTTTCTTT
TRBJ1-2	TRBD1	-	TRBV11-1	CASAPGGNYGYTF	TGTGCCAGCGCCCCAGGGGGGAACTATGGCTACACCTTC
TRBJ2-5	TRBD1	-	TRBV5-6	CASSLTAHAGGGETQYF	TGTGCCAGCAGCTTGACGGCGCACGCAGGGGGTGGAGAGACCCAGTACTTC
TRBJ1-2	-	-	TRBV7-2	CASSLSGGRVGYTF	TGTGCCAGCAGTCTGTCGGGGGGCCGGGTTGGCTACACCTTC
TRBJ2-3	TRBD2	-	TRBV28	CASSPLGRAGADTQYF	TGTGCCAGCAGCCCCCTCGGCAGGGCGGGGGCAGATACGCAGTATTTT